The sequence of this T cell receptor beta chain was determined in a study of blood T cell repertoires in COVID-19. Study summary: T cells, B-cell-depleted T cells, or PBMCs supplied cDNA or gDNA.

Germline assignment: CDR1 SGHRS and CDR2 YFSETQ. Trimming took off 0 bases at V and 9 bases at J, with 7 bases between the two ends. The CDR3 loop spans 12 amino acids. As handled by the study authors: Estimated nucleated cell counts came from reference gene primer amplification. Assay used: immunoSEQ multiplex PCR; TCRdb lists only in-frame clones, some missing. V, J and clone size are those of that table, while D and trimming were read from the DNA. The sample has hundreds of thousands of clones, over 80% seen once. The J gene is TRBJ2-1, the V gene TRBV5-1, with D possibly matching TRBD2 (6 bases). The receptor's source is a man aged 25-45 years who had recovered from COVID-19. Input material: PBMCs or T cells enriched from blood (not recorded which). The CDR3 region has the DNA TGCGCCAGCAGCTTGGCCGGGGGTGAGCAGTTCTTC. It translates to CASSLAGGEQFF.